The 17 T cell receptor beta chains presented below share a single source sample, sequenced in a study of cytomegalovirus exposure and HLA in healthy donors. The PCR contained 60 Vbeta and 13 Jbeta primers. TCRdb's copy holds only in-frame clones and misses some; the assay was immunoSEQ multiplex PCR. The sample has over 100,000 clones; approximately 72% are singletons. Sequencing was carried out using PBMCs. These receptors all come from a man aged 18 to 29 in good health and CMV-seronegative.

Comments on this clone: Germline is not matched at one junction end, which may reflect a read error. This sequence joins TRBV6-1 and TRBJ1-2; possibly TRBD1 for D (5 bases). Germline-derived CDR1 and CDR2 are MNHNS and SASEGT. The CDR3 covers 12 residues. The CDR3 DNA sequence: TGTGCCATCAGTGACAGAGGCCGAGGCTACACCTTC. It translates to CAISDRGRGYTF.

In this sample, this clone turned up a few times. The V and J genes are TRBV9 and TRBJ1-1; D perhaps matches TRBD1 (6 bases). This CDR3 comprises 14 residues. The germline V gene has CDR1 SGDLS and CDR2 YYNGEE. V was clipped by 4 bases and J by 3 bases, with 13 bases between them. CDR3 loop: CASSLRDTYTEAFF. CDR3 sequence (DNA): TGTGCCAGCAGCTTAAGGGACACCTACACTGAAGCTTTCTTT.

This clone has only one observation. The CDR3, as DNA: TGCGCCAGCAGTGAGTCGACAGGAGTCTATGGCTACACCTTC. Residues: CASSESTGVYGYTF. V usage is TRBV10-2 and J usage is TRBJ1-2; a weak D match, TRBD1 (6 bases). V lost 0 bases and J 4 bases, leaving 9 bases between the germline ends. CDR1 WSHSY and CDR2 SAAADI come from the germline V gene. CDR3 length: 14 amino acids.

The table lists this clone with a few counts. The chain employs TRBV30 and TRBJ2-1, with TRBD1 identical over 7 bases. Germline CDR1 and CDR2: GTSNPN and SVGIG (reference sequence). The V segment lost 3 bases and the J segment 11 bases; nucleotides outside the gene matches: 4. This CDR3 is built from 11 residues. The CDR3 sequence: CAWSRQGKQFF. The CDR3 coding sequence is TGTGCCTGGAGCAGACAGGGAAAGCAGTTCTTC.

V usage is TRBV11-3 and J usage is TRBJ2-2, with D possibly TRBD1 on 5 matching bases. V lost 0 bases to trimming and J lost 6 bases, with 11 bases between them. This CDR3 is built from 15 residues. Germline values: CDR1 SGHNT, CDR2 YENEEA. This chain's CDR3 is CASSLDQTTAGELFF. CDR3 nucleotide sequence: TGTGCCAGCAGCTTAGATCAGACGACAGCCGGGGAGCTGTTTTTT.

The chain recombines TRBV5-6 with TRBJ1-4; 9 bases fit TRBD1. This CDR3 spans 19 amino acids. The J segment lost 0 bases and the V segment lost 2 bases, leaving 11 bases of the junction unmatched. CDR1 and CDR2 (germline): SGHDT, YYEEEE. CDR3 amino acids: CASSFNRGRLGATNEKLFF. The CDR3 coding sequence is TGTGCCAGCAGCTTTAACAGGGGGCGGCTAGGAGCAACTAATGAAAAACTGTTTTTT. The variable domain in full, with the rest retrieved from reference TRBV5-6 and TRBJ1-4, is DAGVTQSPTHLIKTRGQQVTLRCSPKSGHDTVSWYQQALGQGPQFIFQYYEEEERQRGNFPDRFSGHQFPNYSSELNVNALLLGDSALYLCASSFNRGRLGATNEKLFFGSGTQLSVL.

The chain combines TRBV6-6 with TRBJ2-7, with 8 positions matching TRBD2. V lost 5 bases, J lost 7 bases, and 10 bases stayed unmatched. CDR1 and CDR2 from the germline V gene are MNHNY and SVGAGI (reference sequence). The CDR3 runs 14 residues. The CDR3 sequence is CASSVGLVQGEQYF. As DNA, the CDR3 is TGTGCCAGCAGTGTGGGACTAGTCCAGGGGGAGCAGTACTTC.

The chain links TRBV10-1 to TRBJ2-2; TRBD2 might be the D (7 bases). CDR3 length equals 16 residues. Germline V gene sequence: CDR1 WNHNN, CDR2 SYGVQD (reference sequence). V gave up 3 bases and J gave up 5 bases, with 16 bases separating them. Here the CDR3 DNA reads TGCGCCAGCAGTGATAGGGCGGGGGCTCGGACCGGGGAGCTGTTTTTT. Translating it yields CASSDRAGARTGELFF.

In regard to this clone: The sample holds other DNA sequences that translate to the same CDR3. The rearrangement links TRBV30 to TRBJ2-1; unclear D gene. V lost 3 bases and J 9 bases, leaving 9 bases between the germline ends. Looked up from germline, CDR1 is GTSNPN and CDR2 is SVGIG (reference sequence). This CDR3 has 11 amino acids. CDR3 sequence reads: CAWSPLSEQFF. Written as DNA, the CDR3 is TGTGCCTGGAGCCCTCTGAGTGAGCAGTTCTTC.

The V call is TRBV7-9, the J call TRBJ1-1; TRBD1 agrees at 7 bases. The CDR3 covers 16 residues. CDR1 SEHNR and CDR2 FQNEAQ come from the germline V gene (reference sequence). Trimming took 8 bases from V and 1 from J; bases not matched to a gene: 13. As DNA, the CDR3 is TGTGCCAGCGACCCTACGCCCGGGACAGCGAACACTGAAGCTTTCTTT. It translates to CASDPTPGTANTEAFF.

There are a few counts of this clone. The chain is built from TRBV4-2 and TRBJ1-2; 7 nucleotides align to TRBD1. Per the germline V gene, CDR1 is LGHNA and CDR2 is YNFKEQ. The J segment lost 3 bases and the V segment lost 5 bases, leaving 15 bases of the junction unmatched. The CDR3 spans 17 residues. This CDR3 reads CASSTEPNRGWDYGYTF. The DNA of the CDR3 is TGTGCCAGCAGCACAGAGCCGAACAGGGGATGGGACTATGGCTACACCTTC.

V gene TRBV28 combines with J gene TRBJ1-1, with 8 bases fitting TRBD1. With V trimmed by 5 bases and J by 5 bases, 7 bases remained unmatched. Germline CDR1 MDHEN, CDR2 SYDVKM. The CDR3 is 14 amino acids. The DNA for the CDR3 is TGTGCCAGCAGTCCGGGACAGGTCGGTACTGAAGCTTTCTTT. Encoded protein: CASSPGQVGTEAFF.

CDR3 protein: CASSLEGSTNYGYTF. The CDR3 DNA follows: TGTGCCAGCAGCTTAGAGGGCAGTACGAACTATGGCTACACCTTC. J is TRBJ1-2 and V is TRBV11-2; no definite D call. V lost 0 bases and J lost 2, with 10 bases in between. The germline gives CDR1 SGHAT, CDR2 FQNNGV. The CDR3 runs 15 residues.

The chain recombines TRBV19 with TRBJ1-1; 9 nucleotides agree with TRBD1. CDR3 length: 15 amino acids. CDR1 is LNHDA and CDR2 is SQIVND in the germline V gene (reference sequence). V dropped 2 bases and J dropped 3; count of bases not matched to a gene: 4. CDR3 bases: TGTGCCAGTAGTATAAAGACAGGGGGGGACACTGAAGCTTTCTTT. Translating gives CASSIKTGGDTEAFF.

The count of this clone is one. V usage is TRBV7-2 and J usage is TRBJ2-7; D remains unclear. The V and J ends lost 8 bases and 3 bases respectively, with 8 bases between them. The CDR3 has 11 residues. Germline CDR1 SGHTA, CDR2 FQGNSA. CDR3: CASGQYYEQYF. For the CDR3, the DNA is TGTGCCAGCGGCCAATACTACGAGCAGTACTTC.

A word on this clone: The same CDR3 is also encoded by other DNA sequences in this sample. The CDR3 coding sequence is TGTGCCAGCAGTTCCAGTTCCTACGAGCAGTACTTC. As protein: CASSSSSYEQYF. The chain employs TRBV27 and TRBJ2-7; unclear D gene. Germline CDR1 MNHEY, CDR2 SMNVEV (reference sequence). V was clipped by 4 bases and J by 1 base, with 5 bases between them. This CDR3 is 12 amino acids long.

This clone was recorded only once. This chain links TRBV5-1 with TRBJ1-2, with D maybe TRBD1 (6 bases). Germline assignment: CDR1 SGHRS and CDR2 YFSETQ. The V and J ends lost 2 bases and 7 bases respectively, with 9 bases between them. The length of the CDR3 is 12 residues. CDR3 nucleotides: TGCGCCAGCAGCTTAACCAGGGGTGGCTACACCTTC. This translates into CASSLTRGGYTF.